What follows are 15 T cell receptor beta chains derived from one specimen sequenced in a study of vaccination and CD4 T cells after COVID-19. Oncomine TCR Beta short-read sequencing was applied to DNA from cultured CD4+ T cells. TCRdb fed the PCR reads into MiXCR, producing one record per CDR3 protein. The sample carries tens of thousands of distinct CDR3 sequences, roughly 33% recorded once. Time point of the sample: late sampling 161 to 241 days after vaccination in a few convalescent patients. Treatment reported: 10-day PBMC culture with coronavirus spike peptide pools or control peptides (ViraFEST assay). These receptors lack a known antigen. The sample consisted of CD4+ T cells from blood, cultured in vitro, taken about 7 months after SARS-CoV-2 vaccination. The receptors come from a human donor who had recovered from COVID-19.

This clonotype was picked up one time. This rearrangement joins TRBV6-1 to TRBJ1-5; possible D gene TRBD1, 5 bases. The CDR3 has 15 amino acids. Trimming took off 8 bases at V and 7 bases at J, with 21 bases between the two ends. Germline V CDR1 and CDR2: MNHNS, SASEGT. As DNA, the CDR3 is TGTGCCAGCGGCCTGGCGCGGGGCTGGTTGCAGCCCCAGCATTTT. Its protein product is CASGLARGWLQPQHF.

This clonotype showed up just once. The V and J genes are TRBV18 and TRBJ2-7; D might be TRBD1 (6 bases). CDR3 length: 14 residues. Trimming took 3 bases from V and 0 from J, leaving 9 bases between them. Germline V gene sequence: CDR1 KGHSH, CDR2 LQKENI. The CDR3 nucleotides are TGTGCCAGCTCACCGGGGGCCAACTCCTACGAGCAGTACTTC. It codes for CASSPGANSYEQYF.

This CDR3 reads CASSAPRGDNEQFF. The DNA of the CDR3 is TGTGCCAGCAGTGCACCCAGGGGAGACAATGAGCAGTTCTTC. The chain couples TRBV27 to TRBJ2-1; D may be TRBD1 (6 bases). V lost 5 bases, J lost 5 bases, and 13 bases lay in between. Germline loops: CDR1 MNHEY, CDR2 SMNVEV (reference sequence). The CDR3 contains 14 residues.

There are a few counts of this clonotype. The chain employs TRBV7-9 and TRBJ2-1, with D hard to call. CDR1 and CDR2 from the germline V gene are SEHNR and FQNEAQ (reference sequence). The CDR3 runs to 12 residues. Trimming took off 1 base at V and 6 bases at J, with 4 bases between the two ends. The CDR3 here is CASSLESNEQFF. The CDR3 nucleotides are TGTGCCAGCAGCTTAGAAAGCAATGAGCAGTTCTTC.

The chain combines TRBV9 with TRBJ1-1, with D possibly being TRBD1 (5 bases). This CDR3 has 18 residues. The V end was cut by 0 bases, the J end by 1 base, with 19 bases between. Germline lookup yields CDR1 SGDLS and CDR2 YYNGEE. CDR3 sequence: CASSVGFWRGSENTEAFF. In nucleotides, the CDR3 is TGTGCCAGCAGCGTAGGATTTTGGAGGGGATCAGAGAACACTGAAGCTTTCTTT. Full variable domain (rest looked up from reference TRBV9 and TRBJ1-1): DSGVTQTPKHLITATGQRVTLRCSPRSGDLSVYWYQQSLDQGLQFLIQYYNGEERAKGNILERFSAQQFPDLHSELNLSSLELGDSALYFCASSVGFWRGSENTEAFFGQGTRLTVV.

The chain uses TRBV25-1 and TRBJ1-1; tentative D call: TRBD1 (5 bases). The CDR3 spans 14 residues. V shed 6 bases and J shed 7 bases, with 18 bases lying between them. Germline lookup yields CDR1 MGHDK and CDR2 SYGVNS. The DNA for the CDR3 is TGTGCCAGCAGAAACACCGGGGGGGGGGGTGAAGCTTTCTTT. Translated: CASRNTGGGGEAFF.

The CDR3 sequence is CASSVSGGRYEQFF. CDR3 bases: TGTGCCAGCAGTGTTTCGGGGGGGCGGTATGAGCAGTTCTTC. V and J are TRBV6-1 and TRBJ2-1; the match to TRBD2 covers 8 bases. The CDR3 is 14 amino acids. The V gene's germline CDR1 is MNHNS and CDR2 SASEGT. V was pared by 4 bases and J by 8 bases, with 7 bases of the junction left unmatched.

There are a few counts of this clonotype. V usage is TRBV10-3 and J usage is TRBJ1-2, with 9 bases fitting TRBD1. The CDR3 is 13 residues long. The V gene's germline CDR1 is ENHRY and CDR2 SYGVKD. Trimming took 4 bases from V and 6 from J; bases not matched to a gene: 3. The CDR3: CAISGGQGNGYTF. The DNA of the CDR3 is TGTGCCATCAGTGGGGGACAGGGAAATGGCTACACCTTC.

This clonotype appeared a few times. The CDR3 reads CSAGKGGSNQPQHF. DNA of the CDR3: TGCAGTGCTGGCAAAGGTGGGAGCAATCAGCCCCAGCATTTT. The chain couples TRBV20-1 to TRBJ1-5; no definite D call. The CDR3 has 14 amino acids. The germline V and J ends were trimmed by 5 bases and 1 base, with 12 bases remaining between them. Germline CDR1 and CDR2: DFQATT and SNEGSKA (reference sequence).

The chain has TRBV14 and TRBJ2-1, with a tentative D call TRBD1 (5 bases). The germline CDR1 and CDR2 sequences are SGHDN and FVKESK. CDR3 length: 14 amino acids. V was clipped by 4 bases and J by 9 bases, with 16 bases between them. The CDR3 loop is CASSRCRRVCEQFF. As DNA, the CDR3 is TGTGCCAGCAGCCGCTGTCGCAGGGTATGTGAGCAGTTCTTC.

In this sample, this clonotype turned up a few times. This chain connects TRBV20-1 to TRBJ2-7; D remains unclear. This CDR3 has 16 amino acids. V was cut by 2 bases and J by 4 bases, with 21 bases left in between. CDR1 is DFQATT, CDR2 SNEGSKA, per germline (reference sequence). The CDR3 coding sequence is TGCAGTGCTAGATCTCCGTCCTCTCTCTCTGGGTACGAGCAGTACTTC. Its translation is CSARSPSSLSGYEQYF.

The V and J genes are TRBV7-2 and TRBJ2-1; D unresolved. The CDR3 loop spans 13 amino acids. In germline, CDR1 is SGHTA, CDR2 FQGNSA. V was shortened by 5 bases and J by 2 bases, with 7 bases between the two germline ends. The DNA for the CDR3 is TGTGCCAGCAGCCCGCAGCCCTACAATGAGCAGTTCTTC. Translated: CASSPQPYNEQFF.

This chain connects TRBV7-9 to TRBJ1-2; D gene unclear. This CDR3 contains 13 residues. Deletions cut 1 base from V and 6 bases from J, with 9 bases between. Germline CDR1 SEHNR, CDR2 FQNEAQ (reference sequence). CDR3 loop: CASSLGGLDGYTF. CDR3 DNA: TGTGCCAGCAGCTTAGGGGGTTTGGATGGCTACACCTTC.

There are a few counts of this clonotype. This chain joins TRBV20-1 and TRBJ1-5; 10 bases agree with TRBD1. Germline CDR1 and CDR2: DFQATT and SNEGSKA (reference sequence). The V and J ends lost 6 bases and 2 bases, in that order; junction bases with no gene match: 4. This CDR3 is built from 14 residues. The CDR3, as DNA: TGCAGTGCCACGACAGGGGGCGGCAATCAGCCCCAGCATTTT. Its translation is CSATTGGGNQPQHF.

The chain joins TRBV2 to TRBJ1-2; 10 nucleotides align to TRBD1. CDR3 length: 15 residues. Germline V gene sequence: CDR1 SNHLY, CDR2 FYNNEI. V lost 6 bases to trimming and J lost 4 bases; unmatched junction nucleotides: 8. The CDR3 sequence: CASRPNRDRGYGYTF. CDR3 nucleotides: TGTGCCAGCAGACCCAACCGGGACAGGGGCTATGGCTACACCTTC.